Listed here are 29 T cell receptor beta chains from one sample, sequenced in a study of human T cells and chemical hapten exposure. One entry per CDR3 protein, called by TCRdb with MiXCR from the RACE reads. The sample holds a few hundred thousand distinct CDR3 sequences, approximately 8.6% seen once. As to time point: pre-sensitization, week 0. Treatment: therapeutic diphenylcyclopropenone sensitization with weekly scalp DPC. The sequenced sample was whole blood, obtained in connection with sensitization to the hapten diphenylcyclopropenone (DPC). These receptors were obtained from a woman aged 35 to 49 with alopecia areata. Some clones in this sample may be carry-over from other donors' samples.

This clonotype was seen only a few times. The V call is TRBV5-1, the J call TRBJ1-5; TRBD1 is a possible D gene (5 bases). CDR1 and CDR2 (germline): SGHRS, YFSETQ. This CDR3 is 13 amino acids long. The germline V and J ends were trimmed by 5 bases and 9 bases, with 15 bases remaining between them. CDR3 residues: CASRRDPGGPQHF. In DNA form, the CDR3 reads TGCGCCAGCAGAAGGGACCCTGGGGGGCCCCAGCATTTT.

The V and J genes are TRBV19 and TRBJ2-6; possible D gene TRBD2, 6 bases. V gave up 2 bases and J gave up 5 bases, with 19 bases separating them. The length of the CDR3 is 18 residues. Germline V gene sequence: CDR1 LNHDA, CDR2 SQIVND (reference sequence). Here the CDR3 reads CASSISMRGVARANVLTF. For the CDR3, the DNA is TGTGCCAGTAGTATAAGTATGCGGGGTGTCGCTAGGGCCAACGTCCTGACTTTC.

In this sample, this clonotype turned up a few times. The chain is built from TRBV20-1 and TRBJ2-7; D not certain. V lost 4 bases to trimming and J lost 1 base, with 8 bases between them. CDR3 length equals 12 residues. CDR1 and CDR2 (germline): DFQATT, SNEGSKA (reference sequence). The CDR3 coding sequence is TGCAGTGCTACCCGACTGTCCTACGAGCAGTACTTC. It is translated as CSATRLSYEQYF.

About this clonotype itself: This clone may be a read error of a much larger clone one base away. This chain connects TRBV18 to TRBJ1-1; D may be TRBD1 (6 bases). CDR1 is KGHSH, CDR2 LQKENI, per germline. The CDR3 sequence is 13 residues long. CDR3 coding DNA: TGTGCCAGCTCAACAGGGTGGAACACTCAAGCTTTCTTT. Residues: CASSTGWNTQAFF.

The chain recombines TRBV2 with TRBJ2-6; TRBD1 aligns across 7 bases. This CDR3 has 16 amino acids. Germline V gene sequence: CDR1 SNHLY, CDR2 FYNNEI. Losses at the gene ends were 3 bases for V and 4 bases for J; bases not matched to a gene: 6. The chain's CDR3 is CASSDDRVTGANVLTF. The CDR3 DNA sequence: TGTGCCAGCAGTGATGACAGGGTCACAGGGGCCAACGTCCTGACTTTC.

This clonotype was counted many times. The chain employs TRBV27 and TRBJ2-7, with TRBD1 as a possible D gene (6 bases). Trimming left V 5 bases short and J 1 base short, with 12 bases between. Germline V gene sequence: CDR1 MNHEY, CDR2 SMNVEV (reference sequence). The CDR3 loop spans 14 amino acids. CDR3 in amino acids: CASSMATGSYEQYF. DNA of the CDR3: TGTGCCAGCAGTATGGCGACAGGATCCTACGAGCAGTACTTC.

The rearrangement joins TRBV20-1 to TRBJ2-3, with D uncertain. CDR3 size: 15 residues. V lost 6 bases and J lost 0, with 16 bases in between. Germline loops: CDR1 DFQATT, CDR2 SNEGSKA (reference sequence). The CDR3 DNA reads TGCAGTGCGCATCCACCTAGGCAGAGCACAGATACGCAGTATTTT. Translated: CSAHPPRQSTDTQYF.

The V and J genes are TRBV6-5 and TRBJ2-1; 12 nucleotides match TRBD2. The CDR3 contains 16 residues. V shed 6 bases and J 3 bases; nucleotides not matched to a gene: 6. Germline V gene data show CDR1 as MNHEY and CDR2 as SVGAGI. The CDR3 DNA sequence: TGTGCCAGCAGCCGGGGACTAGCGGGTCACTACAATGAGCAGTTCTTC. It is translated as CASSRGLAGHYNEQFF.

This clonotype was counted a few times. The V call is TRBV27, the J call TRBJ2-1, with 13 bases that match TRBD2. The CDR3 spans 16 residues. Germline CDR1 reads MNHEY; CDR2 reads SMNVEV (reference sequence). V shed 3 bases, J shed 9 bases, and the junction held 8 bases outside the gene matches. This chain's CDR3 is CASSFLTSGRAPEQFF. CDR3 coding DNA: TGTGCCAGCAGTTTTCTCACTAGCGGGAGGGCCCCTGAGCAGTTCTTC.

This chain joins TRBV29-1 and TRBJ2-7; 7 nucleotides match TRBD1. Germline values: CDR1 SQVTM, CDR2 ANQGSEA. The CDR3 consists of 12 residues. J lost 5 bases, V lost 3 bases, and 4 bases had no gene match. CDR3 amino acids: CSVDGQVNEQYF. CDR3 DNA sequence: TGCAGCGTTGACGGACAGGTGAACGAGCAGTACTTC.

In this sample, this clonotype turned up a few times. The chain carries TRBV5-1 and TRBJ2-1; 11 bases fit TRBD2. The CDR3 sequence is 15 residues long. Trimming at V came to 6 bases and at J to 7 bases, leaving 9 bases not matched to a gene. Germline CDR1 SGHRS, CDR2 YFSETQ. CDR3: CASTSIAGGPNEQFF. CDR3 bases: TGCGCCAGCACCTCGATAGCGGGAGGGCCGAATGAGCAGTTCTTC.

The CDR3, as DNA: TGTGCCAGCAGTTTAACAGGGGGTGAAGAGACCCAGTACTTC. Its translation: CASSLTGGEETQYF. The chain uses TRBV6-2 or TRBV6-3 and TRBJ2-5; 8 bases match TRBD1. CDR3 length: 14 amino acids. V shed 4 bases, J shed 3 bases, and the junction held 4 bases outside the gene matches. Germline V CDR1 and CDR2: MNHEY, SVGEGT.

The CDR3 DNA is TGTGCCAGCAGCTGGGCGACTAGCGGGAGGTTGAATGAGCAGTTCTTC. Its protein is CASSWATSGRLNEQFF. This chain connects TRBV5-6 to TRBJ2-1, with 13 positions matching TRBD2. CDR1 SGHDT and CDR2 YYEEEE come from the germline V gene. Germline trimming cut 3 bases from V and 7 bases from J; bases unmatched to any gene: 7. The CDR3 length is 16 residues.

This clonotype was seen many times. V is TRBV12-3 or TRBV12-4 and J is TRBJ2-3, with TRBD1 identical over 7 bases. V was pared by 4 bases and J by 3 bases, with 7 bases of the junction left unmatched. The CDR3 contains 15 residues. This CDR3 reads CASSSRQGSTDTQYF. The CDR3 nucleotides read TGTGCCAGCAGTTCCCGACAGGGATCGACAGATACGCAGTATTTT.

Ten or more counts support this clonotype. This sequence joins TRBV27 and TRBJ1-6; 8 nucleotides agree with TRBD1. There are 20 residues in the CDR3. With V trimmed by 6 bases and J by 0 bases, 16 bases remained unmatched. Germline V gene lookup returns CDR1 MNHEY and CDR2 SMNVEV (reference sequence). The CDR3 reads CASRSGTGASPSSYNSPLHF. CDR3 nucleotide sequence: TGTGCCAGCAGGTCCGGGACAGGCGCTTCACCGAGCTCCTATAATTCACCCCTCCACTTT.

V is TRBV6-5 and J is TRBJ2-3; D remains ambiguous. The V gene's germline CDR1 is MNHEY and CDR2 SVGAGI. Between the trimmed V and J ends, which lost 8 bases and 0 bases, there was a span of 3 bases. The CDR3 runs 11 residues. The CDR3 region is CASHSTDTQYF. The CDR3 DNA reads TGTGCCAGCCATAGCACAGATACGCAGTATTTT.

This clonotype has at least ten counts. The genes are TRBV20-1 and TRBJ2-1; D is undetermined. The CDR3 contains 13 residues. In germline, CDR1 is DFQATT, CDR2 SNEGSKA (reference sequence). V lost 5 bases, J lost 0 bases, and 8 bases lay in between. The CDR3 here is CSAPLRSYNEQFF. CDR3 bases: TGCAGTGCTCCCCTCCGCTCCTACAATGAGCAGTTCTTC.

This clonotype was counted many times. The chain links TRBV10-3 to TRBJ2-2; perhaps TRBD1 as D (7 bases). The CDR3 extends over 14 amino acids. From germline, CDR1 is ENHRY and CDR2 SYGVKD. V was trimmed by 9 bases and J by 1 base, leaving 12 bases between them. The CDR3 DNA reads as TGTGCCATGCGCAGGGGGGAGAACACCGGGGAGCTGTTTTTT. Residues: CAMRRGENTGELFF.

This clonotype was detected a few times. The CDR3 nucleotides are TGTGCCAGCAGCTTAAGCGGGGCTTTCCAAGAGACCCAGTACTTC. It specifies CASSLSGAFQETQYF. V is TRBV7-2 and J is TRBJ2-5, with 7 positions matching TRBD2. The CDR3 is 15 amino acids. V lost 2 bases and J lost 1; bases outside the gene matches: 4. CDR1 is SGHTA, CDR2 FQGNSA, per germline.

This clonotype was counted only a few times. This chain connects TRBV5-4 to TRBJ2-1; 14 bases are a match to TRBD2. Germline lookup yields CDR1 SGHNT and CDR2 YYREEE (reference sequence). Trimming cost V 2 bases and J 8 bases; bases outside gene matches: 6. The CDR3 is made up of 16 amino acids. CDR3 protein: CASSLWTGLAGDEQFF. The CDR3, as DNA: TGTGCCAGCAGCTTATGGACGGGACTAGCGGGAGATGAGCAGTTCTTC.

V and J are TRBV10-3 and TRBJ1-3; TRBD1 matches 9 bases. Looked up from germline, CDR1 is ENHRY and CDR2 is SYGVKD. Trimming removed 10 bases from V and 3 bases from J; junction bases left unmatched: 7. The CDR3 length is 14 residues. DNA for the CDR3: TGTGCCACTTCCCGGGACAGGGTTGGAAACACCATATATTTT. The encoded protein is CATSRDRVGNTIYF.

The CDR3 region is CASSVDRGPEKLFF. The CDR3 DNA reads TGCGCCAGCAGCGTGGACAGGGGGCCTGAAAAACTGTTTTTT. The genes are TRBV5-1 and TRBJ1-4; 11 bases are a match to TRBD1. The CDR3 is 14 amino acids. J lost 7 bases, V lost 4 bases, and 3 bases had no gene match. Germline V gene sequence: CDR1 SGHRS, CDR2 YFSETQ.

The CDR3 DNA follows: TGCGCCAGCAGCTTGGCTCCGGGAGATGGGGATACGCAGTATTTT. Translation: CASSLAPGDGDTQYF. The rearrangement joins TRBV5-1 to TRBJ2-3; the D gene is possibly TRBD2 (6 bases). This CDR3 is 15 amino acids long. Germline CDR1 and CDR2: SGHRS and YFSETQ. The V end was cut by 0 bases, the J end by 6 bases, with 14 bases between.

This clonotype came up a few times. The rearrangement uses TRBV6-5 and TRBJ2-2, with D possibly matching TRBD2 (5 bases). The germline V and J ends were trimmed by 0 bases and 3 bases, with 11 bases remaining between them. This CDR3 has 16 residues. Germline CDR1 reads MNHEY; CDR2 reads SVGAGI. The CDR3, as DNA: TGTGCCAGCAGTTACTCGACCGGGAAGGACACCGGGGAGCTGTTTTTT. Translation gives CASSYSTGKDTGELFF.

The chain is built from TRBV7-9 and TRBJ2-5; 7 nucleotides agree with TRBD1. Germline CDR1 SEHNR, CDR2 FQNEAQ (reference sequence). With V trimmed by 0 bases and J by 1 base, 5 bases remained unmatched. There are 16 residues in the CDR3. The CDR3 region has the DNA TGTGCCAGCAGCTTAGCCCTGGGACAGAGCCAAGAGACCCAGTACTTC. Translated, it gives CASSLALGQSQETQYF.

This clonotype was counted only a few times. V usage is TRBV20-1 and J usage is TRBJ2-7, with D perhaps assigned TRBD1 or TRBD2 (5 bases each). Trimming pared 6 bases from V and 7 bases from J, leaving 22 bases between. Germline V gene lookup returns CDR1 DFQATT and CDR2 SNEGSKA (reference sequence). The CDR3 spans 14 residues. In DNA, the CDR3 is TGCAGTGCGGCCGCCGGGACCCATGCACGGGAGCAGTACTTC. It specifies CSAAAGTHAREQYF.

This clonotype came up a few times. This rearrangement joins TRBV6-6 to TRBJ1-2; TRBD1 agrees at 7 bases. The CDR3 is made up of 14 amino acids. Germline-derived CDR1 and CDR2 are MNHNY and SVGAGI (reference sequence). Losses at the gene ends were 7 bases for V and 3 bases for J; bases not matched to a gene: 8. The CDR3 DNA follows: TGTGCCAGCAACAAACAGGGGAGGGACTATGGCTACACCTTC. This translates into CASNKQGRDYGYTF.

V usage is TRBV4-2 and J usage is TRBJ2-7; no clear D. Trimming removed 0 bases from V and 3 bases from J, with 12 bases in between. Germline V gives CDR1 LGHNA, CDR2 YNFKEQ. The CDR3 extends over 15 amino acids. CDR3: CASSQEGQIYYEQYF. CDR3 sequence (DNA): TGTGCCAGCAGCCAAGAAGGGCAAATTTACTACGAGCAGTACTTC.

This clonotype was counted at least ten times. J is TRBJ1-5 and V is TRBV7-8; D is undetermined. The V end was cut by 1 base, the J end by 0 bases, with 10 bases between. The CDR3 consists of 16 residues. The germline CDR1 and CDR2 sequences are SGHVS and FQNEAQ. The CDR3: CASSLDIVISNQPQHF. CDR3 nucleotides: TGTGCCAGCAGCTTAGATATAGTGATTAGCAATCAGCCCCAGCATTTT.